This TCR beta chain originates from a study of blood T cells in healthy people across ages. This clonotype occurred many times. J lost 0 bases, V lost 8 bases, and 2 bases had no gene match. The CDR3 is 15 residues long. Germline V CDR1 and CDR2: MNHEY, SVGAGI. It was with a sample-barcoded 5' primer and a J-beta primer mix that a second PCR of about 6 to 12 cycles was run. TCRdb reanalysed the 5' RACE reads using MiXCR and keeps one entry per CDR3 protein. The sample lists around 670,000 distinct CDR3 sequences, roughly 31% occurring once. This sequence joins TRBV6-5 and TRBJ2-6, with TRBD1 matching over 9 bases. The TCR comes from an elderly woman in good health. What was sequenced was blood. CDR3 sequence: CASRDRVSGANVLTF. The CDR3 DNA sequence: TGTGCCAGCCGGGACAGGGTCTCTGGGGCCAACGTCCTGACTTTC.